This TCR beta chain was obtained from a study of cytomegalovirus exposure and HLA in healthy donors. The PCR used 60 Vbeta and 13 Jbeta primers. Here immunoSEQ multiplex PCR was the method, and the copy in TCRdb shows in-frame clones only, minus some. In the table there are 150,000 to 200,000 clones, approximately 71% of which are singletons. Trimming removed 4 bases from V and 7 bases from J, with 17 bases in between. The CDR3 consists of 15 residues. The germline gives CDR1 MNHNS, CDR2 SASEGT. Sequencing was carried out using PBMCs. The sequence was obtained from a girl aged 10 to 17 in good health and CMV-seronegative. The rearrangement links TRBV6-1 to TRBJ1-5, with no clear D. Here the CDR3 reads CASSGAGGIGQPQHF. The DNA of the CDR3 is TGTGCCAGCAGTGGAGCAGGAGGGATTGGGCAGCCCCAGCATTTT.